This paragraph reports one T cell receptor beta chain. In the original workflow: Amplification from reference gene primers served as the basis for estimated nucleated cell counts. The repertoire was sequenced with immunoSEQ multiplex PCR; TCRdb's copy has only in-frame clones and lacks some. Clone size and the V and J calls come from that table; the DNA yielded D and trimming. Among about 76,000 clones listed, around 80% were seen once. The CDR3 totals 15 residues. V was cut by 6 bases and J by 0 bases, with 14 bases left in between. Germline V CDR1 and CDR2: LNHDA, SQIVND (reference sequence). The record originates from a study of blood T cell repertoires in COVID-19. The wider study: COVID-19 samples from acute and convalescent phases originated in the United States, Italy and Spain. Nucleic acid was either cDNA or gDNA, and it came from T cells, B-cell-depleted T cells, or PBMCs.

Sequences were obtained from peripheral blood. This sequence originates from a woman aged 55-75 years with acute or convalescent COVID-19. The chain links TRBV19 to TRBJ1-1; D is undetermined. The DNA for the CDR3 is TGTGCCAGTAGAAACCTCAGGTTGATGAACACTGAAGCTTTCTTT. Amino acid sequence: CASRNLRLMNTEAFF.